The 26 T cell receptor beta chains below come from one sample, sequenced in a study of multiple sclerosis patients with progressive multifocal leukoencephalopathy. Sequenced by immunoSEQ multiplex PCR; TCRdb stores in-frame clones only, minus some. The profile shows fewer than 40,000 clones, around 91% of them singletons. Time point in this sample: before natalizumab initiation. The sample taken for sequencing was PBMCs. The receptors shown here come from a human donor with multiple sclerosis.

The J gene is TRBJ2-7, the V gene TRBV7-2, with D hard to call. Trimming pared 5 bases from V and 0 bases from J, leaving 14 bases between. This CDR3 is built from 15 residues. CDR1 SGHTA and CDR2 FQGNSA come from the germline V gene. Here the CDR3 reads CASSLDKGLSYEQYF. The CDR3 nucleotides read TGTGCCAGCAGCCTAGATAAGGGCCTCTCCTACGAGCAGTACTTC.

This clone was counted between two and nine times. The chain links TRBV5-1 to TRBJ1-5; 7 nucleotides match TRBD1. Germline V gene data show CDR1 as SGHRS and CDR2 as YFSETQ. This CDR3 is built from 15 residues. Germline trimming cut 0 bases from V and 4 bases from J; bases unmatched to any gene: 4. Here the CDR3 reads CASSLGGQSNQPQHF. The DNA for the CDR3 is TGCGCCAGCAGCTTGGGGGGACAGTCTAATCAGCCCCAGCATTTT.

As regards this clone: At one of its ends the junction is not consistent with the germline gene, which may arise from a read error. The chain uses TRBV19 and TRBJ2-5; the match to TRBD1 covers 8 bases. Germline V gene lookup returns CDR1 LNHDA and CDR2 SQIVND (reference sequence). The CDR3 runs to 14 residues. Written as DNA, the CDR3 is TGTGCCAGTAGTATCGGACAGGGCAACTACGAGCAGCACTTC. Protein sequence: CASSIGQGNYEQHF.

J is TRBJ1-5 and V is TRBV19; 7 bases match TRBD1. Germline assignment: CDR1 LNHDA and CDR2 SQIVND (reference sequence). The trim removed 4 bases at V and 6 bases at J, leaving 9 bases unmatched. The CDR3 is 15 residues long. CDR3 bases: TGTGCCAGTAGTAAAGACAGGGTCGGGGGTCAGCCCCAGCATTTT. Translating it yields CASSKDRVGGQPQHF.

This rearrangement joins TRBV6-5 to TRBJ1-5, with D possibly being TRBD1 (6 bases). Looked up from germline, CDR1 is MNHEY and CDR2 is SVGAGI. The CDR3 loop spans 15 amino acids. V lost 4 bases and J 2 bases, leaving 12 bases between the germline ends. CDR3 nucleotides: TGTGCCAGCAGTTCCGGAGGGGGTGGCAATCAGCCCCAGCATTTT. As protein: CASSSGGGGNQPQHF.

The chain has TRBV7-9 and TRBJ2-7; the D is unclear. Germline V CDR1 and CDR2: SEHNR, FQNEAQ (reference sequence). V lost 3 bases and J 5 bases, leaving 11 bases between the germline ends. CDR3 length: 13 residues. CDR3 loop: CASSFGVVNEQYF. The CDR3 nucleotides read TGTGCCAGCAGCTTTGGGGTGGTGAACGAGCAGTACTTC. Filled out from reference TRBV7-9 and TRBJ2-7, the complete variable domain reads DTGVSQNPRHKITKRGQNVTFRCDPISEHNRLYWYRQTLGQGPEFLTYFQNEAQLEKSRLLSDRFSAERPKGSFSTLEIQRTEQGDSAMYLCASSFGVVNEQYFGPGTRLTVT.

This chain links TRBV21-1 with TRBJ2-7; the tabulated D call, TRBD2, remains unverified against the DNA. TRBV21-1 is a known pseudogene. CDR3 length: 17 amino acids. DNA of the CDR3: TGTGCCAGCAGCCACCCGATAAGAAAGCGGGACTCCTACGAGCAGTACTTC. Its protein product is CASSHPIRKRDSYEQYF.

This clone was recorded a few times. The chain employs TRBV2 and TRBJ1-3, with no clear D. This CDR3 is built from 13 residues. Trimming stripped 4 bases from V and 3 bases from J, with 7 bases between. Germline loops: CDR1 SNHLY, CDR2 FYNNEI. For the CDR3, the DNA is TGTGCCAGCAGTGCAAACAGTGGAAACACCATATATTTT. It codes for CASSANSGNTIYF.

V and J are TRBV7-8 and TRBJ2-4; no clear D. This CDR3 has 14 amino acids. Trimming removed 1 base at V and 0 bases at J, with 4 bases between. Germline V gene data show CDR1 as SGHVS and CDR2 as FQNEAQ. The CDR3: CASSLDLAKNIQYF. The CDR3 DNA is TGTGCCAGCAGCTTAGACCTAGCCAAAAACATTCAGTACTTC.

The genes are TRBV27 and TRBJ1-5; D is possibly TRBD1 (5 bases). The germline V and J ends were trimmed by 3 bases and 5 bases, with 11 bases remaining between them. The CDR3 covers 14 residues. Germline CDR1 and CDR2: MNHEY and SMNVEV (reference sequence). The CDR3 region has the DNA TGTGCCAGCAGTTTGTCAGGGTCCCATCAGCCCCAGCATTTT. It codes for CASSLSGSHQPQHF.

J is TRBJ2-7 and V is TRBV20-1; D unclear. Trimming pared 6 bases from V and 6 bases from J, leaving 12 bases between. The CDR3 consists of 11 residues. Per the germline V gene, CDR1 is DFQATT and CDR2 is SNEGSKA (reference sequence). CDR3 region: CSASRVGEQYF. CDR3 bases: TGCAGTGCCTCTAGGGTAGGCGAGCAGTACTTC.

The V and J genes are TRBV5-1 and TRBJ1-1; D gene unclear. CDR1 is SGHRS and CDR2 is YFSETQ in the germline V gene. The CDR3 length is 15 residues. The V end lost 3 bases, the J end lost 1 base, and 13 bases lay between the germline ends. The CDR3 nucleotides read TGCGCCAGCAGCTCCCTGAGTCTATCGAACACTGAAGCTTTCTTT. Protein: CASSSLSLSNTEAFF.

This chain connects TRBV6-6 to TRBJ2-1, with TRBD1 identical over 8 bases. Looked up from germline, CDR1 is MNHNY and CDR2 is SVGAGI (reference sequence). CDR3 length: 15 amino acids. V was clipped by 3 bases and J by 6 bases; unmatched bases: 7. The CDR3 spells CASSYLGQGGNEQFF. The CDR3 DNA reads as TGTGCCAGCAGTTATCTAGGACAGGGAGGCAATGAGCAGTTCTTC.

J is TRBJ1-5 and V is TRBV9; no clear D gene. Germline V CDR1 and CDR2: SGDLS, YYNGEE. The CDR3 spans 15 residues. Trimming pared 4 bases from V and 1 base from J, leaving 12 bases between. In DNA form, the CDR3 reads TGTGCCAGCAGCCCCGATTTCGGCAGCAATCAGCCCCAGCATTTT. The encoded protein is CASSPDFGSNQPQHF. The full variable domain, rest sourced from reference TRBV9 and TRBJ1-5, is DSGVTQTPKHLITATGQRVTLRCSPRSGDLSVYWYQQSLDQGLQFLIQYYNGEERAKGNILERFSAQQFPDLHSELNLSSLELGDSALYFCASSPDFGSNQPQHFGDGTRLSIL.

This clone was recorded once. The chain combines TRBV19 with TRBJ2-3; 10 bases are a match to TRBD2. The CDR3 runs to 17 residues. V lost 4 bases to trimming and J lost 3 bases; unmatched junction nucleotides: 10. CDR1 is LNHDA and CDR2 is SQIVND in the germline V gene (reference sequence). DNA of the CDR3: TGTGCCAGTAGTAGGTCTAGCGGGAGCTCGGGTACAGATACGCAGTATTTT. Encoded protein: CASSRSSGSSGTDTQYF. Looking up the rest from reference TRBV19 and TRBJ2-3 gives the full variable domain: DGGITQSPKYLFRKEGQNVTLSCEQNLNHDAMYWYRQDPGQGLRLIYYSQIVNDFQKGDIAEGYSVSREKKESFPLTVTSAQKNPTAFYLCASSRSSGSSGTDTQYFGPGTRLTVL.

V and J are TRBV12-5 and TRBJ2-1, with D perhaps TRBD1 or TRBD2 (5 bases each). The CDR3 extends over 15 amino acids. Germline V gene lookup returns CDR1 LGHNT and CDR2 FRNRAP. Deletions cut 5 bases from V and 2 bases from J, with 13 bases between. The CDR3 here is CASGPPGRTYNEQFF. CDR3 DNA sequence: TGTGCTAGTGGTCCACCGGGACGGACCTACAATGAGCAGTTCTTC.

This chain uses TRBV28 with TRBJ1-2; D is unresolved. Germline CDR1 is MDHEN and CDR2 is SYDVKM. The CDR3 length is 13 residues. Deletions cut 8 bases from V and 0 bases from J, with 10 bases between. CDR3 sequence (DNA): TGTGCCAGCCGAATTCCAGCTAACTATGGCTACACCTTC. As protein: CASRIPANYGYTF.

J is TRBJ2-2 and V is TRBV7-3; D is tentatively TRBD1 or TRBD2 (6 bases each). CDR1 is SGHTA, CDR2 FQGTGA, per germline. The CDR3 is 14 amino acids. Trimming took 5 bases from V and 6 from J, leaving 13 bases between them. CDR3 loop: CASSGGPPPGELFF. CDR3 coding DNA: TGTGCCAGCAGCGGGGGGCCGCCCCCCGGGGAGCTGTTTTTT. Supplemented by reference TRBV7-3 and TRBJ2-2, the full variable domain reads GAGVSQTPSNKVTEKGKYVELRCDPISGHTALYWYRQSLGQGPEFLIYFQGTGAADDSGLPNDRFFAVRPEGSVSTLKIQRTERGDSAVYLCASSGGPPPGELFFGEGSRLTVL.

This chain links TRBV7-2 with TRBJ2-5, with 9 bases matching TRBD2. CDR1 and CDR2 (germline): SGHTA, FQGNSA. V gave up 6 bases and J gave up 2 bases; unmatched junction bases: 4. The CDR3 consists of 14 residues. CDR3 DNA: TGTGCCAGCAGTTCTAGCGGGGCACAAGAGACCCAGTACTTC. Amino acid sequence: CASSSSGAQETQYF. Full variable domain (remainder filled in from reference TRBV7-2 and TRBJ2-5): GAGVSQSPSNKVTEKGKDVELRCDPISGHTALYWYRQSLGQGLEFLIYFQGNSAPDKSGLPSDRFSAERTGGSVSTLTIQRTQQEDSAVYLCASSSSGAQETQYFGPGTRLLVL.

The chain links TRBV5-1 to TRBJ2-3; 10 positions agree with TRBD2. This CDR3 region has 16 residues. The J segment lost 5 bases and the V segment lost 4 bases, leaving 10 bases of the junction unmatched. Germline assignment: CDR1 SGHRS and CDR2 YFSETQ. CDR3 DNA: TGCGCCAGCAGCGCCGGAGCGGGAGGGCCGAAAGATACGCAGTATTTT. Amino acids: CASSAGAGGPKDTQYF.

This clone is a singleton in its sample. The rearrangement joins TRBV6-5 to TRBJ1-2; D not resolved. The CDR3 sequence is 15 residues long. Deletions cut 0 bases from V and 0 bases from J, with 8 bases between. Germline loops: CDR1 MNHEY, CDR2 SVGAGI. Written as DNA, the CDR3 is TGTGCCAGCAGTTACTCCCCAGGCGCTAACTATGGCTACACCTTC. Amino acids: CASSYSPGANYGYTF.

Details on this clone: The junction differs from germline at one of its ends, possibly a read error. The J gene is TRBJ2-1, the V gene TRBV6-1; TRBD1 or TRBD2 may be the D gene (5 bases each). This CDR3 contains 14 residues. The germline V gene has CDR1 MNHNS and CDR2 SASEGT. The CDR3 DNA sequence: TGTGCCAGCAGTGAACGGGGCTCCTACAATGGGCAGTTCTTC. Its translation: CASSERGSYNGQFF.

The V call is TRBV5-4, the J call TRBJ1-2, with D unclear. V shed 5 bases and J shed 3 bases, with 20 bases lying between them. This CDR3 has 16 residues. The germline V gene has CDR1 SGHNT and CDR2 YYREEE (reference sequence). CDR3 amino acids: CASRLGGRATYYGYTF. CDR3 DNA sequence: TGTGCCAGCAGACTGGGCGGACGGGCTACATACTATGGCTACACCTTC.

The CDR3 DNA reads as TGCGCCAGCGCCCCACAGGGGGCAGGGGAAAAACTGTTTTTT. Its protein is CASAPQGAGEKLFF. This chain connects TRBV4-3 to TRBJ1-4; 9 bases line up with TRBD1. V lost 8 bases and J lost 8; bases outside the gene matches: 9. This CDR3 is 14 amino acids long. Germline V CDR1 and CDR2: LGHNA, YSLEER.

The chain carries TRBV9 and TRBJ2-7; 8 positions agree with TRBD2. This CDR3 is 14 amino acids long. Germline V CDR1 and CDR2: SGDLS, YYNGEE. Unmatched junction bases numbered 4, after V lost 3 bases and J lost 2 bases. CDR3 in amino acids: CASSARAGAYEQYF. The DNA of the CDR3 is TGTGCCAGCAGCGCCCGAGCGGGAGCCTACGAGCAGTACTTC.

The chain recombines TRBV28 with TRBJ1-5; no definite D call. Germline V CDR1 and CDR2: MDHEN, SYDVKM. The CDR3 has 15 amino acids. The ends were cut back, 5 bases at V and 4 bases at J, with 15 bases in the middle. The CDR3 is CASSGSSRVNQPQHF. CDR3 in DNA: TGTGCCAGCAGTGGTTCATCTAGGGTAAATCAGCCCCAGCATTTT.